This T cell receptor beta chain was identified in a study of blood T cell repertoires in COVID-19. The CDR3 covers 14 residues. Germline loops: CDR1 SGHDT, CDR2 YYEEEE. V was shortened by 3 bases and J by 4 bases, with 10 bases between the two germline ends. In the study's own analysis: By means of reference gene primer amplification, nucleated cell counts were estimated. Generated by immunoSEQ multiplex PCR, the TCRdb table keeps only in-frame clones and is missing some. Clone size and V and J calls were adopted from that table, with D and trimming inferred from the DNA. The sample carries tens of thousands of clones, 80% to 90% recorded once. This clone was recorded only once.

This chain links TRBV5-6 with TRBJ2-2, with D maybe TRBD1 (7 bases). This sequence originates from a man aged 30 to 45 with acute or convalescent COVID-19. Input material: peripheral blood. The CDR3 DNA reads as TGTGCCAGCAGCTCCCAGGGGGGCACCGGGGAGCTGTTTTTT. Translation: CASSSQGGTGELFF. Looking up the rest from reference TRBV5-6 and TRBJ2-2 gives the full variable domain: DAGVTQSPTHLIKTRGQQVTLRCSPKSGHDTVSWYQQALGQGPQFIFQYYEEEERQRGNFPDRFSGHQFPNYSSELNVNALLLGDSALYLCASSSQGGTGELFFGEGSRLTVL.